The 12 T cell receptor beta chains below come from one sample, sequenced in a study of control samples from healthy donors and cancer patients. Data came from immunoSEQ multiplex PCR; TCRdb stores just in-frame clones and leaves some out. Among approximately 150,000 clones, about nine tenths were seen once, and the ten largest hold approximately 3.2%. Sequencing was carried out using blood. All receptors derive from a young man in good health.

This clone was seen more than once but under ten times. This chain links TRBV7-8 with TRBJ1-2, with D unclear. V was pared by 5 bases and J by 1 base, with 23 bases between. The CDR3 has 18 residues. Germline CDR1 reads SGHVS; CDR2 reads FQNEAQ. Written as DNA, the CDR3 is TGTGCCAGCAGCCCTACCCCTACCTCAGGACCGAATAACTATGGCTACACCTTC. It yields the protein CASSPTPTSGPNNYGYTF.

V gene TRBV6-5 combines with J gene TRBJ2-3; 7 nucleotides match TRBD2. J was trimmed by 2 bases and V by 7 bases; bases with no gene match: 6. In germline, CDR1 is MNHEY, CDR2 SVGAGI. The CDR3 sequence is 14 residues long. CDR3 loop: CASKYRGDTDTQYF. The CDR3 nucleotides read TGTGCCAGCAAATACCGGGGGGACACAGATACGCAGTATTTT.

This clone occurred once. The V call is TRBV6-6, the J call TRBJ2-1; 12 bases match TRBD2. CDR1 MNHNY and CDR2 SVGAGI come from the germline V gene (reference sequence). This CDR3 contains 15 residues. V was pared by 5 bases and J by 5 bases, with 4 bases of the junction left unmatched. Here the CDR3 reads CASSPTSGGHNEQFF. In DNA form, the CDR3 reads TGTGCCAGCAGTCCGACTAGCGGGGGACACAATGAGCAGTTCTTC.

The chain joins TRBV7-9 to TRBJ2-7; 7 bases fit TRBD1. Unmatched junction bases numbered 17, after V lost 5 bases and J lost 1 base. This CDR3 has 18 amino acids. The germline V gene has CDR1 SEHNR and CDR2 FQNEAQ (reference sequence). The CDR3: CASSLNLLGTDKSYEQYF. DNA of the CDR3: TGTGCCAGCAGCCTAAACCTCCTCGGGACAGACAAATCCTACGAGCAGTACTTC.

The chain recombines TRBV7-9 with TRBJ1-1; no clear D gene. This CDR3 contains 14 residues. From germline, CDR1 is SEHNR and CDR2 FQNEAQ (reference sequence). The V end was cut by 5 bases, the J end by 5 bases, with 15 bases between. This chain's CDR3 is CASSKEGRRTEAFF. DNA for the CDR3: TGTGCCAGCAGCAAAGAGGGAAGGAGGACTGAAGCTTTCTTT.

The V and J genes are TRBV7-2 and TRBJ2-3, with a tentative D call TRBD1 (6 bases). V shed 3 bases and J shed 2 bases, with 9 bases lying between them. Germline V gene sequence: CDR1 SGHTA, CDR2 FQGNSA. The CDR3 covers 14 residues. The CDR3 bases are TGTGCCAGCAGCTTGGGGGCCCCCACAGATACGCAGTATTTT. This translates into CASSLGAPTDTQYF.

The chain carries TRBV19 and TRBJ1-5, with TRBD1 matching 7 bases. J was trimmed by 5 bases and V by 4 bases; bases with no gene match: 8. CDR1 LNHDA and CDR2 SQIVND come from the germline V gene (reference sequence). The length of the CDR3 is 15 residues. DNA for the CDR3: TGTGCCAGTAGTAAGCCAGGGGGTTCCGATCAGCCCCAGCATTTT. Protein: CASSKPGGSDQPQHF.

CDR3 residues: CASSSPGISGNTIYF. The CDR3, as DNA: TGTGCCAGCAGTTCACCGGGAATCTCTGGAAACACCATATATTTT. The chain combines TRBV28 with TRBJ1-3; unclear D gene. The CDR3 consists of 15 residues. Trimming cost V 4 bases and J 0 bases, with 10 bases left between them. Germline lookup yields CDR1 MDHEN and CDR2 SYDVKM.

This clone appeared a few times. The chain has TRBV19 and TRBJ1-6; 8 positions match TRBD1. V dropped 7 bases and J dropped 10; count of bases not matched to a gene: 9. Germline V gives CDR1 LNHDA, CDR2 SQIVND (reference sequence). This CDR3 spans 14 amino acids. The CDR3 nucleotides read TGTGCCAGTAAACAGGGGGGCGTAGGATCACCCCTCCACTTT. It codes for CASKQGGVGSPLHF.

This chain joins TRBV19 and TRBJ1-1, with D perhaps TRBD1 (5 bases). The CDR3 length is 12 residues. Trimming left V 10 bases short and J 5 bases short, with 14 bases between. Germline V gene data show CDR1 as LNHDA and CDR2 as SQIVND (reference sequence). CDR3 nucleotides: TGTGCCACCAACGTCGGGGGGACTGAAGCTTTCTTT. It yields the protein CATNVGGTEAFF.

The chain joins TRBV5-8 to TRBJ1-1; D unresolved. The CDR3 is 12 residues long. Germline V CDR1 and CDR2: SGHTS, YDEGEE. V shed 1 base and J shed 6 bases, with 7 bases lying between them. CDR3 region: CASSLKSPEAFF. Here the CDR3 DNA reads TGTGCCAGCAGCTTGAAGTCTCCTGAAGCTTTCTTT.

The chain couples TRBV10-3 to TRBJ2-3; 11 nucleotides align to TRBD2. Trimming took 5 bases from V and 0 from J; bases not matched to a gene: 7. CDR1 and CDR2 from the germline V gene are ENHRY and SYGVKD. This CDR3 region has 17 residues. DNA of the CDR3: TGTGCCATCAGTACAGGGACTAGCGGAACTAGCACAGATACGCAGTATTTT. Residues: CAISTGTSGTSTDTQYF.